The table lists the clone carrying this T cell receptor beta chain with a few counts. This sample is part of a study of blood T cell repertoires in COVID-19. Study background: PBMCs, B-cell-depleted T cells, or T cells were the source of the cDNA or gDNA that made up the material.

The repertoire was sequenced with immunoSEQ multiplex PCR; TCRdb's copy has only in-frame clones and lacks some. The sample yields more than 200,000 clones, around four fifths seen once. Material: peripheral blood. This TCR was recovered from an older woman with active or convalescent COVID-19.

The CDR3 region is CASRPGTSAGNEQFF. As DNA, the CDR3 is TGTGCCAGCAGACCCGGGACTTCTGCCGGCAATGAGCAGTTCTTC. The V call is TRBV7-8, the J call TRBJ2-1, with D maybe TRBD2 (6 bases). The V end was cut by 6 bases, the J end by 6 bases, with 18 bases between. This CDR3 comprises 15 residues. Germline-derived CDR1 and CDR2 are SGHVS and FQNEAQ.